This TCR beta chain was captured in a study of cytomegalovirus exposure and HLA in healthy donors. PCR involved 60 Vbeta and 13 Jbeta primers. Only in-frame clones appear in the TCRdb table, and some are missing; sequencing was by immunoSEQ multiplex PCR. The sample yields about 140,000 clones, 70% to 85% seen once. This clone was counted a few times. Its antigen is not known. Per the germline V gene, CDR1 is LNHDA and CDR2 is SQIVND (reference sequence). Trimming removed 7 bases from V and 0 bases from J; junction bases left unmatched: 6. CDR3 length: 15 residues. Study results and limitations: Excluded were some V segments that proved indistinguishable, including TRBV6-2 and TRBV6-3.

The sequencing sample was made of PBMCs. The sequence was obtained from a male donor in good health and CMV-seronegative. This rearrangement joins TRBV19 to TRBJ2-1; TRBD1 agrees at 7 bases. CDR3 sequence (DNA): TGTGCCAGTACTCCGACAGGGAGCTCCTACAATGAGCAGTTCTTC. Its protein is CASTPTGSSYNEQFF.